Listed here are 26 T cell receptor beta chains from one sample, sequenced in a study of beta chain features in type 1 diabetes (dated by TCRdb to 2016 to 2019). The full study reports these points: In all four CD4+ subsets, TCRB CDR3 length was moderately but significantly shorter in type 1 diabetes patients.

Library preparation was by the immunoSEQ multiplex PCR assay. The High Capacity cDNA Reverse Transcription Kit was used to reverse transcribe all of the isolated RNA, meaning that expressed TCRB transcripts were what got sequenced. The table comes from immuneACCESS by way of TCRdb, which keeps in-frame sequences with V and J called. Part of the clones is missing from these tables; in studies checked, under half for an unresolved V gene and the rest for unknown reasons. The sample table lists roughly 300,000 clones, 14% of them with a count of one. The ten largest clones capture 0.015% to 0.02% of the sample. Their specific antigens are unknown. The sequenced sample consisted of naive CD4+ T cells from blood. Read against the paper, the sample's cell subset or site label means: true naive CD4+ T cells. The receptor set was obtained from a man aged 25-45 years with type 1 diabetes.

This clone was detected only a few times. The chain joins TRBV5-1 to TRBJ2-5, with a tentative D call TRBD2 (6 bases). The CDR3 is 15 residues long. Germline V gene sequence: CDR1 SGHRS, CDR2 YFSETQ. V lost 4 bases to trimming and J lost 4 bases, with 17 bases between them. Written as DNA, the CDR3 is TGCGCCAGCAGCGGAGAGACTAGTCGGTTAGAGACCCAGTACTTC. It encodes CASSGETSRLETQYF.

This clone was recorded a few times. The J gene is TRBJ1-1, the V gene TRBV2; no definite D call. The germline gives CDR1 SNHLY, CDR2 FYNNEI. Trimming cost V 10 bases and J 5 bases, with 14 bases left between them. The CDR3 runs to 12 residues. CDR3 nucleotides: TGTGCCACTCACTATTCGTTAACTGAAGCTTTCTTT. Translation: CATHYSLTEAFF. Complete variable domain (other parts from reference TRBV2 and TRBJ1-1): EPEVTQTPSHQVTQMGQEVILRCVPISNHLYFYWYRQILGQKVEFLVSFYNNEISEKSEIFDDQFSVERPDGSNFTLKIRSTKLEDSAMYFCATHYSLTEAFFGQGTRLTVV.

This clone was counted a few times. J is TRBJ2-1 and V is TRBV21-1; TRBD2, the table's D call, lacks a check against the DNA. TRBV21-1 is described as a pseudogene. The CDR3 has 14 residues. The CDR3 sequence is CASMRSGMVYEQFF. The CDR3 nucleotides are TGTGCCAGCATGAGGAGCGGGATGGTGTATGAGCAGTTCTTC.

Worth noting for this clone: Other DNA variants within this sample encode the same CDR3. The gene calls are TRBV5-1 and TRBJ2-7; D is possibly TRBD2 (6 bases). The CDR3 sequence is 14 residues long. The V end lost 0 bases, the J end lost 0 bases, and 7 bases lay between the germline ends. Per germline, CDR1 SGHRS and CDR2 YFSETQ. The CDR3 spells CASSLAGSSYEQYF. The CDR3 DNA reads TGCGCCAGCAGCTTGGCCGGGAGCTCCTACGAGCAGTACTTC.

The V and J genes are TRBV2 and TRBJ1-1, with D uncertain. In germline, CDR1 is SNHLY, CDR2 FYNNEI. This CDR3 spans 10 amino acids. V was clipped by 6 bases and J by 5 bases, with 4 bases between them. In DNA form, the CDR3 reads TGTGCCAGCAGGCAGACTGAAGCTTTCTTT. This gives the protein CASRQTEAFF. Full variable domain (remainder filled in from reference TRBV2 and TRBJ1-1): EPEVTQTPSHQVTQMGQEVILRCVPISNHLYFYWYRQILGQKVEFLVSFYNNEISEKSEIFDDQFSVERPDGSNFTLKIRSTKLEDSAMYFCASRQTEAFFGQGTRLTVV.

This clone was seen only a few times. The V call is TRBV7-2, the J call TRBJ2-5; D is uncertain. This CDR3 comprises 13 residues. Germline V gene sequence: CDR1 SGHTA, CDR2 FQGNSA. The V end was cut by 2 bases, the J end by 2 bases, with 6 bases between. The CDR3 nucleotides read TGTGCCAGCAGCTTAAGCTCTCAAGAGACCCAGTACTTC. Translated, it gives CASSLSSQETQYF. Combining the CDR3 with reference TRBV7-2 and TRBJ2-5 gives the whole variable domain GAGVSQSPSNKVTEKGKDVELRCDPISGHTALYWYRQSLGQGLEFLIYFQGNSAPDKSGLPSDRFSAERTGGSVSTLTIQRTQQEDSAVYLCASSLSSQETQYFGPGTRLLVL.

The chain couples TRBV27 to TRBJ2-3; D is uncertain. Germline lookup yields CDR1 MNHEY and CDR2 SMNVEV (reference sequence). V lost 2 bases, J lost 0 bases, and 9 bases lay in between. The CDR3 runs 15 residues. CDR3 DNA sequence: TGTGCCAGCAGTTTAGCGCTAGTGAGCACAGATACGCAGTATTTT. The encoded protein is CASSLALVSTDTQYF.

This clone has more than one count but fewer than ten. V and J are TRBV4-1 and TRBJ2-3; 12 nucleotides line up with TRBD2. V lost 2 bases to trimming and J lost 0 bases; unmatched junction nucleotides: 3. Germline assignment: CDR1 MGHRA and CDR2 YSYEKL. This CDR3 region has 17 residues. The CDR3 coding sequence is TGCGCCAGCAGCCAACGAGGGACTAGCGGGAGCACAGATACGCAGTATTTT. It is translated as CASSQRGTSGSTDTQYF.

This clone was counted only a few times. Written as DNA, the CDR3 is TGTGCCAGCAGTCCTGGACTAGCGGGGAAAGATACGCAGTATTTT. It yields the protein CASSPGLAGKDTQYF. This chain uses TRBV6-1 with TRBJ2-3, with 12 bases identical to TRBD2. Unmatched junction bases numbered 5, after V lost 5 bases and J lost 5 bases. Germline assignment: CDR1 MNHNS and CDR2 SASEGT. The CDR3 contains 15 residues.

There are a few counts of this clone. V gene TRBV7-2 combines with J gene TRBJ1-5, with unresolved D. The V and J ends lost 3 bases and 7 bases respectively, with 7 bases between them. The V gene's germline CDR1 is SGHTA and CDR2 FQGNSA. The length of the CDR3 is 12 residues. CDR3 in amino acids: CASSLLGQPQHF. As DNA, the CDR3 is TGTGCCAGCAGCTTGCTCGGGCAGCCCCAGCATTTT.

In its sample, this clone was seen a few times. The V call is TRBV4-3, the J call TRBJ2-6; 11 bases fit TRBD1. The CDR3 is 17 amino acids. Germline V gene sequence: CDR1 LGHNA, CDR2 YSLEER. V was pared by 4 bases and J by 2 bases, with 4 bases of the junction left unmatched. CDR3 region: CASSLGTGGPGANVLTF. DNA of the CDR3: TGCGCCAGCAGCCTGGGGACAGGGGGACCTGGGGCCAACGTCCTGACTTTC.

This clone occurred a few times. The gene calls are TRBV28 and TRBJ1-2, with D perhaps matching TRBD1 (5 bases). V dropped 5 bases and J dropped 1 base, with 20 bases sitting between them. The CDR3 is 17 residues long. The germline V gene has CDR1 MDHEN and CDR2 SYDVKM. Here the CDR3 reads CASSPGSLQGVNYGYTF. As DNA, the CDR3 is TGTGCCAGCAGTCCCGGGAGTCTTCAGGGAGTTAACTATGGCTACACCTTC.

This clone was counted a few times. This sequence joins TRBV5-1 and TRBJ2-7, with 14 positions matching TRBD2. Per the germline V gene, CDR1 is SGHRS and CDR2 is YFSETQ. Trimming cost V 2 bases and J 4 bases; bases outside gene matches: 8. There are 17 residues in the CDR3. The CDR3 nucleotides read TGCGCCAGCAGCTTACTCACCGGGACTAGCGGGAGTTACGAGCAGTACTTC. Its translation: CASSLLTGTSGSYEQYF.

Only a few counts were recorded for this clone. This chain uses TRBV5-1 with TRBJ2-5; 11 nucleotides align to TRBD1. Germline CDR1 is SGHRS and CDR2 is YFSETQ. The CDR3 covers 14 residues. J lost 4 bases, V lost 5 bases, and 4 bases had no gene match. Written as DNA, the CDR3 is TGCGCCAGCAGACTGGGGACAGGGGGAGAGACCCAGTACTTC. Protein sequence: CASRLGTGGETQYF.

The genes are TRBV2 and TRBJ2-2; TRBD2 matches at 9 bases. CDR1 SNHLY and CDR2 FYNNEI come from the germline V gene. The CDR3 consists of 15 residues. J gave up 4 bases and V 7 bases, and 7 bases lay outside the gene matches. The DNA for the CDR3 is TGTGCCAGCACCCTCGCGGGGGGGTTCACCGGGGAGCTGTTTTTT. It specifies CASTLAGGFTGELFF. Together with reference TRBV2 and TRBJ2-2, the CDR3 gives the full variable domain: EPEVTQTPSHQVTQMGQEVILRCVPISNHLYFYWYRQILGQKVEFLVSFYNNEISEKSEIFDDQFSVERPDGSNFTLKIRSTKLEDSAMYFCASTLAGGFTGELFFGEGSRLTVL.

The gene calls are TRBV2 and TRBJ2-2; 9 bases align to TRBD1. This CDR3 region has 16 residues. The V and J ends lost 6 bases and 4 bases, in that order; junction bases with no gene match: 9. CDR1 SNHLY and CDR2 FYNNEI come from the germline V gene. The CDR3 spells CASSPTTGGGTGELFF. The CDR3 bases are TGTGCCAGCAGCCCGACGACAGGGGGTGGCACCGGGGAGCTGTTTTTT.

This clone was detected only a few times. The chain carries TRBV6-4 and TRBJ2-1, with D possibly matching TRBD2 (6 bases). V lost 4 bases to trimming and J lost 9 bases, with 13 bases between them. CDR1 and CDR2 from the germline V gene are MRHNA and SNTAGT. The CDR3 covers 13 residues. The CDR3 nucleotides are TGTGCCAGCAGTGTGCGGGAAGGGTCTGAGCAGTTCTTC. This translates into CASSVREGSEQFF.

The chain is built from TRBV4-3 and TRBJ2-1, with D perhaps matching TRBD1 (7 bases). V lost 2 bases and J 7 bases, leaving 21 bases between the germline ends. CDR1 and CDR2 from the germline V gene are LGHNA and YSLEER. CDR3 length equals 17 residues. CDR3 nucleotide sequence: TGCGCCAGCAGCCAACCAGGGGGGTACAGGGGTAAGAATGAGCAGTTCTTC. It translates to CASSQPGGYRGKNEQFF.

The chain links TRBV7-7 to TRBJ2-5; 13 bases align to TRBD2. Germline V gene data show CDR1 as SSHAT and CDR2 as FNYEAQ (reference sequence). The CDR3 is 16 amino acids. V was clipped by 5 bases and J by 4 bases; unmatched bases: 7. DNA of the CDR3: TGTGCCAGCAGCCGATTGGGGACTAGCGGGATAGAGACCCAGTACTTC. Translation gives CASSRLGTSGIETQYF.

The chain combines TRBV10-3 with TRBJ2-1; 9 positions agree with TRBD1. CDR3 length: 13 residues. Per the germline V gene, CDR1 is ENHRY and CDR2 is SYGVKD. With 10 bases clipped from V and 5 bases from J, the junction kept 6 bases outside the gene matches. The CDR3 nucleotides are TGTGCCAACAAGGGACAGGGAAACAATGAGCAGTTCTTC. This gives the protein CANKGQGNNEQFF.

Only a few counts were recorded for this clone. The genes are TRBV2 and TRBJ2-7; no clear D. Germline-derived CDR1 and CDR2 are SNHLY and FYNNEI. Trimming left V 4 bases short and J 3 bases short, with 4 bases between. The CDR3 is 11 residues long. The CDR3 bases are TGTGCCAGCAGTGTCCTCTACGAGCAGTACTTC. Translated: CASSVLYEQYF.

J is TRBJ2-1 and V is TRBV5-4; D possibly corresponds to TRBD2 (6 bases). Trimming removed 4 bases from V and 12 bases from J, with 20 bases in between. The CDR3 length is 14 residues. Germline CDR1 SGHNT, CDR2 YYREEE (reference sequence). The CDR3 DNA is TGTGCCAGCAGCCTGGGACTTGGCCAGGGAAGGCAGTTCTTC. This translates into CASSLGLGQGRQFF.

The chain links TRBV14 to TRBJ2-5; 7 nucleotides line up with TRBD2. Germline lookup yields CDR1 SGHDN and CDR2 FVKESK. V lost 4 bases and J lost 2; bases outside the gene matches: 4. The CDR3 is 14 amino acids. This CDR3 is CASSPRAGQETQYF. As DNA, the CDR3 is TGTGCCAGCAGCCCACGAGCGGGGCAAGAGACCCAGTACTTC.

The chain combines TRBV2 with TRBJ2-5, with D possibly being TRBD2 (6 bases). V was trimmed by 6 bases and J by 4 bases, leaving 9 bases between them. Germline V gene sequence: CDR1 SNHLY, CDR2 FYNNEI. CDR3 length: 12 residues. CDR3 amino acids: CASREGGETQYF. CDR3 nucleotides: TGTGCCAGCAGGGAGGGCGGAGAGACCCAGTACTTC.

The V and J genes are TRBV7-9 and TRBJ2-5; the match to TRBD1 covers 7 bases. This CDR3 has 15 amino acids. V shed 2 bases and J 5 bases; nucleotides not matched to a gene: 8. Germline CDR1 reads SEHNR; CDR2 reads FQNEAQ (reference sequence). The CDR3 sequence is CASSLLRGQGETQYF. The CDR3 DNA reads TGTGCCAGCAGCTTACTAAGGGGGCAGGGGGAGACCCAGTACTTC. Complete variable domain (other parts from reference TRBV7-9 and TRBJ2-5): DTGVSQNPRHKITKRGQNVTFRCDPISEHNRLYWYRQTLGQGPEFLTYFQNEAQLEKSRLLSDRFSAERPKGSFSTLEIQRTEQGDSAMYLCASSLLRGQGETQYFGPGTRLLVL.

This chain uses TRBV27 with TRBJ2-5, with 10 bases matching TRBD2. The CDR3 contains 16 residues. The germline gives CDR1 MNHEY, CDR2 SMNVEV (reference sequence). With V trimmed by 2 bases and J by 5 bases, 8 bases remained unmatched. DNA of the CDR3: TGTGCCAGCAGTTTAGACTCAGCGGGAGGGGCGGAGACCCAGTACTTC. It specifies CASSLDSAGGAETQYF.